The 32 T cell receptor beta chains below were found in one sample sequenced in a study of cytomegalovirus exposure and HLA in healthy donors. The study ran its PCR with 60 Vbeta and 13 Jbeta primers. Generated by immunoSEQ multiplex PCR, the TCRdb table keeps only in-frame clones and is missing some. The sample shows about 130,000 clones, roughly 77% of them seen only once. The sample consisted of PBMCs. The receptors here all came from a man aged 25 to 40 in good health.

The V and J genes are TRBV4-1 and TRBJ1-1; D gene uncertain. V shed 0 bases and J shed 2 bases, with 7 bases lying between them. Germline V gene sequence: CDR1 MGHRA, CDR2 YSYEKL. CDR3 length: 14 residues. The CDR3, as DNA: TGCGCCAGCAGCCAAGAAAGAGCAAACACTGAAGCTTTCTTT. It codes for CASSQERANTEAFF.

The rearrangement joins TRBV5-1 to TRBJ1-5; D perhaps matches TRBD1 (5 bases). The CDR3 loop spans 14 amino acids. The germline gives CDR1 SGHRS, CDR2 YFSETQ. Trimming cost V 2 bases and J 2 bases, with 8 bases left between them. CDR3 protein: CASSLGDGNQPQHF. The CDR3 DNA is TGCGCCAGCAGCTTAGGGGATGGCAATCAGCCCCAGCATTTT.

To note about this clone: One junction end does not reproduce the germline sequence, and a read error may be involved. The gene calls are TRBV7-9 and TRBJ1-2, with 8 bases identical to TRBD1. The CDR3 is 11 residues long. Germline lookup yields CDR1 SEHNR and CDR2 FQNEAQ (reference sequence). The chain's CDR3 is CSSSRGRGYTF. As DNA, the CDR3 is TGTTCCAGCTCCAGGGGGCGAGGCTACACCTTC.

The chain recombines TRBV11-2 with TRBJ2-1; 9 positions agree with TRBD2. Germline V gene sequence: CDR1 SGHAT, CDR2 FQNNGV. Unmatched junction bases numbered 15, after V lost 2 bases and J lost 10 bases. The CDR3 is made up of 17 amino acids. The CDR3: CASSLFALREGIIEQFF. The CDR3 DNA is TGTGCCAGCAGCTTATTCGCTCTGCGGGAGGGGATAATAGAGCAGTTCTTC.

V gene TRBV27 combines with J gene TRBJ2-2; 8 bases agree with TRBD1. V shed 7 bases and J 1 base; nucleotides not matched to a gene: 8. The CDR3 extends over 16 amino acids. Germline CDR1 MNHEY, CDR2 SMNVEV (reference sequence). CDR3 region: CASTPPGTGNTGELFF. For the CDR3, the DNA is TGTGCCAGCACTCCTCCCGGGACAGGGAACACCGGGGAGCTGTTTTTT.

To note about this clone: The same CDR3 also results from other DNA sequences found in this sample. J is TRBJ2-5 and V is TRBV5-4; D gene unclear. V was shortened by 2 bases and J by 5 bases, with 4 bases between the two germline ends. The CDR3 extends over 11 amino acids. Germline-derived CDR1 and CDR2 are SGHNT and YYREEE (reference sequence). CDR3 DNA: TGTGCCAGCAGCTTTATGGAGACCCAGTACTTC. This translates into CASSFMETQYF.

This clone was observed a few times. The DNA of the CDR3 is TGTGCCAGCAGTTACTTGGGGGGGACGCAAGAGACCCAGTACTTC. Its protein is CASSYLGGTQETQYF. The V call is TRBV6-5, the J call TRBJ2-5; the match to TRBD2 covers 7 bases. V was pared by 1 base and J by 2 bases, with 4 bases of the junction left unmatched. The length of the CDR3 is 15 residues. Germline V gene sequence: CDR1 MNHEY, CDR2 SVGAGI.

Here the CDR3 DNA reads TGTGCCAGCAGTTCTGCTAGCGGGAGGGCCGGCACCGGGGAGCTGTTTTTT. Its protein is CASSSASGRAGTGELFF. The J gene is TRBJ2-2, the V gene TRBV27; 12 bases align to TRBD2. Unmatched junction bases numbered 7, after V lost 4 bases and J lost 4 bases. Per germline, CDR1 MNHEY and CDR2 SMNVEV (reference sequence). This CDR3 region has 17 residues.

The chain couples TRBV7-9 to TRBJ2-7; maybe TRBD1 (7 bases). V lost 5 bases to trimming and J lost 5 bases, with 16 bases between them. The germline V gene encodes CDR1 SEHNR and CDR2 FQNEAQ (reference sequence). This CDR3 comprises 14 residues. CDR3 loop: CASSQGGYPHEQYF. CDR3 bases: TGTGCCAGCAGCCAGGGGGGTTACCCCCACGAGCAGTACTTC.

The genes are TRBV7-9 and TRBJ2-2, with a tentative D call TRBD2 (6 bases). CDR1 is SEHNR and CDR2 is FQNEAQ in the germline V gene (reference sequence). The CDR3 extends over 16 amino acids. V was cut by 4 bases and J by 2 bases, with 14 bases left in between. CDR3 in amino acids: CASSSPEGLNTGELFF. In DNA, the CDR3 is TGTGCCAGCAGCTCGCCCGAGGGACTTAACACCGGGGAGCTGTTTTTT.

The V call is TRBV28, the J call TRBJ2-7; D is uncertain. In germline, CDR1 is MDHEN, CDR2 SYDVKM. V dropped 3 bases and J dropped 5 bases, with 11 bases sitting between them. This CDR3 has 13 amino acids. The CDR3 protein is CASSLILWHEQYF. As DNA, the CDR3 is TGTGCCAGCAGTTTGATTTTGTGGCACGAGCAGTACTTC.

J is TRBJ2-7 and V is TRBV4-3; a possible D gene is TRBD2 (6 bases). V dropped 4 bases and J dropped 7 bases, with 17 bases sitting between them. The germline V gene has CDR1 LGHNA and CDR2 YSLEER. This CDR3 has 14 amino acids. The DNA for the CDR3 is TGCGCCAGCAGCCTTGGAGGGGTGCCGGGGGAGCAGTACTTC. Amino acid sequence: CASSLGGVPGEQYF.

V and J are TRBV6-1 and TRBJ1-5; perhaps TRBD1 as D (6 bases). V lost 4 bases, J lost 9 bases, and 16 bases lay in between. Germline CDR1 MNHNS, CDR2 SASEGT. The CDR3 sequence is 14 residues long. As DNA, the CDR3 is TGTGCCAGCAGTGGGGACACCCCCAATGGGCCCCAGCATTTT. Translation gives CASSGDTPNGPQHF.

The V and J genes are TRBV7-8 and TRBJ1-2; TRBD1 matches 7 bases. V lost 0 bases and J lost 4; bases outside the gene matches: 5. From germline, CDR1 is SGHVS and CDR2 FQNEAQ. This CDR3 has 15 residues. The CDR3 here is CASSLAVGDSYGYTF. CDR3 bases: TGTGCCAGCAGCTTAGCCGTGGGGGACAGCTATGGCTACACCTTC.

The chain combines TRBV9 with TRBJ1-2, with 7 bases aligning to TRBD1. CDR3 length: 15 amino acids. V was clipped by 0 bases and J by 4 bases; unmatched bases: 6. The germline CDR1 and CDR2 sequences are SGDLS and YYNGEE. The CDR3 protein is CASSVGDSPFYGYTF. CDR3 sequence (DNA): TGTGCCAGCAGCGTAGGGGACAGCCCTTTCTATGGCTACACCTTC.

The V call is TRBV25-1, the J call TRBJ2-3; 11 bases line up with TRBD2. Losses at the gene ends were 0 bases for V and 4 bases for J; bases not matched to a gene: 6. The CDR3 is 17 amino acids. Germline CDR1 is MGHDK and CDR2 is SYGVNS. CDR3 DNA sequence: TGTGCCAGCAGTGAATATTCTAGCGGGAGGTTCCCAGATACGCAGTATTTT. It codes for CASSEYSSGRFPDTQYF. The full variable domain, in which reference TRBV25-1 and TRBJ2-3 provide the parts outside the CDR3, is EADIYQTPRYLVIGTGKKITLECSQTMGHDKMYWYQQDPGMELHLIHYSYGVNSTEKGDLSSESTVSRIRTEHFPLTLESARPSHTSQYLCASSEYSSGRFPDTQYFGPGTRLTVL.

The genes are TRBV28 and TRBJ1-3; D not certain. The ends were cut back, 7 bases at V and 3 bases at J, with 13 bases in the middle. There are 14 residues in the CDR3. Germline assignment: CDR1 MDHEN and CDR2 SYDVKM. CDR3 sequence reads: CASTRPSSGNTIYF. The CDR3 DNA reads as TGTGCCAGCACGCGGCCTTCGAGTGGAAACACCATATATTTT.

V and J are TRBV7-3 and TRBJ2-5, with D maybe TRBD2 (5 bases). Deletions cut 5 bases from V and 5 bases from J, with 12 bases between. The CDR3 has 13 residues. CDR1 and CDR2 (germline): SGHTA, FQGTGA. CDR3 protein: CASSPGSGETQYF. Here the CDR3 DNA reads TGTGCCAGCAGCCCGGGGAGTGGGGAGACCCAGTACTTC. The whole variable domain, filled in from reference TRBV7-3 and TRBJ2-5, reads GAGVSQTPSNKVTEKGKYVELRCDPISGHTALYWYRQSLGQGPEFLIYFQGTGAADDSGLPNDRFFAVRPEGSVSTLKIQRTERGDSAVYLCASSPGSGETQYFGPGTRLLVL.

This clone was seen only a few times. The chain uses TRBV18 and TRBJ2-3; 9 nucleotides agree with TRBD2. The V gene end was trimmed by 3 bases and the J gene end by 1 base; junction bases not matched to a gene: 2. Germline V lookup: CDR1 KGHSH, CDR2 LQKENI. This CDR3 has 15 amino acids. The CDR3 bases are TGTGCCAGCTCACCGACTAGCGGAGGCACAGATACGCAGTATTTT. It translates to CASSPTSGGTDTQYF.

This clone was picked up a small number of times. For the CDR3, the DNA is TGTGCCATCAGTGACACGGGCGGGTACAATCAGCCCCAGCATTTT. Its protein is CAISDTGGYNQPQHF. The chain uses TRBV10-3 and TRBJ1-5; D is unresolved. This CDR3 contains 15 residues. The V gene's germline CDR1 is ENHRY and CDR2 SYGVKD. The germline V and J ends were trimmed by 3 bases and 3 bases, with 12 bases remaining between them.

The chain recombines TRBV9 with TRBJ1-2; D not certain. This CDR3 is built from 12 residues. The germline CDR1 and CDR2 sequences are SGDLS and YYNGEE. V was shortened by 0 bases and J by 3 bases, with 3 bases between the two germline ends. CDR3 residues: CASSVADYGYTF. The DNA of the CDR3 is TGTGCCAGCAGCGTAGCTGACTATGGCTACACCTTC. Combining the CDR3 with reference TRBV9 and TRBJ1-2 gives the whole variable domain DSGVTQTPKHLITATGQRVTLRCSPRSGDLSVYWYQQSLDQGLQFLIQYYNGEERAKGNILERFSAQQFPDLHSELNLSSLELGDSALYFCASSVADYGYTFGSGTRLTVV.

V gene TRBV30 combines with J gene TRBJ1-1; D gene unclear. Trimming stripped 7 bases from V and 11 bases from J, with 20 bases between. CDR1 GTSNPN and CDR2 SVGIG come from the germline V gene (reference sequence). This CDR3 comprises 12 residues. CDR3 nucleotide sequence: TGTGCCTCGGTTGGTGGCTTCGTGAGGGCTTTCTTT. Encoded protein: CASVGGFVRAFF.

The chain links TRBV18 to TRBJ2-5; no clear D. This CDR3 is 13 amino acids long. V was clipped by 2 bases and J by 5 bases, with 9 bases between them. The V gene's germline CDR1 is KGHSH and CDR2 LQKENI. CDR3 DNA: TGTGCCAGCTCACCAACGAGTCTGGAGACCCAGTACTTC. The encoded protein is CASSPTSLETQYF.

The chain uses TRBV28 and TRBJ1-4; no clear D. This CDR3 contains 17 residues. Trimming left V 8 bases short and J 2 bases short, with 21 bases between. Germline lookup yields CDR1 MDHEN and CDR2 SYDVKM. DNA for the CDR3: TGTGCCAGCTCAGTTTCCCCGGGAATAGCCACTAATGAAAAACTGTTTTTT. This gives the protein CASSVSPGIATNEKLFF.

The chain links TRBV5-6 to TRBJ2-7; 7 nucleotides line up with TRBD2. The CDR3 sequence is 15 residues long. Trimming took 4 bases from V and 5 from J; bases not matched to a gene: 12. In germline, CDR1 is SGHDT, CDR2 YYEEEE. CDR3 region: CASSLGGGAEDEQYF. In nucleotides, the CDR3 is TGTGCCAGCAGCCTCGGGGGAGGGGCTGAAGACGAGCAGTACTTC.

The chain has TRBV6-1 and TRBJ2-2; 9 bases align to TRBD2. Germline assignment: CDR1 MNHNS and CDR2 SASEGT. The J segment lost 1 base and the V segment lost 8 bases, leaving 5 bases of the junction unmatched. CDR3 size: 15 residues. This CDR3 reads CASHSGRMNTGELFF. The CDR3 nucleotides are TGTGCCAGCCATAGCGGGAGAATGAACACCGGGGAGCTGTTTTTT.

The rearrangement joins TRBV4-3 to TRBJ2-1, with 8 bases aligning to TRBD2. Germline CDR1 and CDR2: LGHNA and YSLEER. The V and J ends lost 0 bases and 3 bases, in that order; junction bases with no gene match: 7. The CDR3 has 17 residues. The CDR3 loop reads CASSQDRGSGVYNEQFF. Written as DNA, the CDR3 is TGCGCCAGCAGCCAAGATCGCGGTAGCGGGGTCTACAATGAGCAGTTCTTC.

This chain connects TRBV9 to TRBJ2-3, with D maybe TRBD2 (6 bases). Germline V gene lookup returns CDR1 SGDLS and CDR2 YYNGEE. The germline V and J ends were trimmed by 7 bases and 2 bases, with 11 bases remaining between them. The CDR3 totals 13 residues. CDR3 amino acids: CASQAGHTDTQYF. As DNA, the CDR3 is TGTGCCAGCCAGGCGGGGCACACAGATACGCAGTATTTT.

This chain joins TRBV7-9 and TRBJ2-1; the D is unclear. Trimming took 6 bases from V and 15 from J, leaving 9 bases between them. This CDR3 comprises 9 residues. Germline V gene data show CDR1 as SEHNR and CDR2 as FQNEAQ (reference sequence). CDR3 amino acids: CASSPTGFF. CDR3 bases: TGTGCCAGCAGTCCCACTGGGTTCTTC.

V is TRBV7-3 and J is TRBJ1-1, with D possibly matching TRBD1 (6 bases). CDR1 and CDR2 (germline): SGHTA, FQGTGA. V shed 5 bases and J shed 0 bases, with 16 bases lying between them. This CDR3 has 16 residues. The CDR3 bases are TGTGCCAGCAGCCCGCAAGGGGGGGCGATGAACACTGAAGCTTTCTTT. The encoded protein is CASSPQGGAMNTEAFF. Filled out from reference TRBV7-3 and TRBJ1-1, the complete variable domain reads GAGVSQTPSNKVTEKGKYVELRCDPISGHTALYWYRQSLGQGPEFLIYFQGTGAADDSGLPNDRFFAVRPEGSVSTLKIQRTERGDSAVYLCASSPQGGAMNTEAFFGQGTRLTVV.

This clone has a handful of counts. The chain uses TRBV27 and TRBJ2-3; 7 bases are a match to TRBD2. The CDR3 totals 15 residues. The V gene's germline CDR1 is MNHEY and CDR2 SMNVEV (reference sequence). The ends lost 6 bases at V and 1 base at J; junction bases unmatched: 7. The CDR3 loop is CASRPRDYRTDTQYF. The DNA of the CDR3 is TGTGCCAGCAGGCCCAGGGACTACCGCACAGATACGCAGTATTTT.

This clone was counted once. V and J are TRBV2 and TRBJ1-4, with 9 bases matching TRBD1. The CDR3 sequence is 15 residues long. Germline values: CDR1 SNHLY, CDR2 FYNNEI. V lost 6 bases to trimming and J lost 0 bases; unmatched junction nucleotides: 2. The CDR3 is CASRDRGATNEKLFF. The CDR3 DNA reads TGTGCCAGCAGGGACAGGGGCGCAACTAATGAAAAACTGTTTTTT.